This entry describes one T cell receptor (beta chain). Germline CDR1 and CDR2: SEHNR and FQNEAQ (reference sequence). The germline V and J ends were trimmed by 3 bases and 5 bases, with 21 bases remaining between them. This CDR3 has 17 residues. TCR beta chains were sequenced at survey level with immunoSEQ. TCRdb keeps only in-frame clones here, not all; method: immunoSEQ multiplex PCR. The sample consists of tens of thousands of clones, just over 90% of them appearing once. The source is a man in his forties with rheumatoid arthritis. Material: PBMCs. The chain employs TRBV7-9 and TRBJ2-3; D might be TRBD2 (6 bases). Written as DNA, the CDR3 is TGTGCCAGCAGCTTGGAGGTCGGGACTGGAAGGGGAGATACGCAGTATTTT. Translated: CASSLEVGTGRGDTQYF.